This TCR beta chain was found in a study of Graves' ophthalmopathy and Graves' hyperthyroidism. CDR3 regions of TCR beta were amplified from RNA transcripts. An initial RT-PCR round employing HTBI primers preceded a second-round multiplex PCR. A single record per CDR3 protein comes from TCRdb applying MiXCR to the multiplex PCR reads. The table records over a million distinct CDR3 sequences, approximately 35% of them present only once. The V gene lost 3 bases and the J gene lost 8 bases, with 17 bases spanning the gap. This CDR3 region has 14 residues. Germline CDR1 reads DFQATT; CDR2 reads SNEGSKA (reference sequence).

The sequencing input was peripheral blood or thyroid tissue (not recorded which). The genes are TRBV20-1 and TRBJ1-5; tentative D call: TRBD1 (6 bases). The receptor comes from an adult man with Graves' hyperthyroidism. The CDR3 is CSARVGRGAEPQHF. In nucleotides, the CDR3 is TGCAGTGCTAGGGTAGGACGGGGGGCAGAGCCCCAGCATTTT.